The 30 T cell receptor beta chains listed next were all sequenced from one sample in a study of blood T cell repertoires in COVID-19. Generated by immunoSEQ multiplex PCR, the TCRdb table keeps only in-frame clones and is missing some. The sample yields some 210,000 clones, more than 85% seen once. The sample was peripheral blood. These receptors all come from a man between 60 and 75 years old with COVID-19, enrolled during active disease.

The chain links TRBV9 to TRBJ1-5, with 8 nucleotides matching TRBD1. The germline V gene encodes CDR1 SGDLS and CDR2 YYNGEE. This CDR3 contains 17 residues. Trimming removed 0 bases from V and 3 bases from J; junction bases left unmatched: 8. DNA of the CDR3: TGTGCCAGCAGCGTAGCCCCGGACAGGGCCGTCAATCAGCCCCAGCATTTT. Encoded protein: CASSVAPDRAVNQPQHF.

The J gene is TRBJ2-7, the V gene TRBV19, with 9 nucleotides matching TRBD1. V gave up 6 bases and J gave up 6 bases; unmatched junction bases: 12. Germline V gene sequence: CDR1 LNHDA, CDR2 SQIVND (reference sequence). The CDR3 runs 15 residues. CDR3 region: CASRQAGTGSPEQYF. The CDR3 DNA sequence: TGTGCCAGTAGACAAGCCGGGACAGGGTCCCCCGAGCAGTACTTC.

The rearrangement uses TRBV5-1 and TRBJ2-1, with TRBD2 matching 13 bases. Trimming at V came to 2 bases and at J to 0 bases, leaving 2 bases not matched to a gene. Germline values: CDR1 SGHRS, CDR2 YFSETQ. The CDR3 has 17 residues. DNA of the CDR3: TGCGCCAGCAGCTTAGGACTAGCGGGGGACTCCTACAATGAGCAGTTCTTC. Its protein is CASSLGLAGDSYNEQFF.

The genes are TRBV2 and TRBJ2-5; 16 nucleotides match TRBD2. The CDR3 extends over 20 amino acids. The V gene's germline CDR1 is SNHLY and CDR2 FYNNEI. The junction had 14 bases not matched to a gene; V was cut back by 4 bases and J by 3 bases. DNA of the CDR3: TGTGCCAGCAGTGCGTTGATGGGACTAGCGGGAGGGGGTCCCAAAGAGACCCAGTACTTC. Protein: CASSALMGLAGGGPKETQYF.

This chain uses TRBV21-1 with TRBJ2-5; TRBD2 reflects the table's D call only, with no check against the DNA. TRBV21-1 corresponds to a pseudogene. The CDR3 runs to 14 residues. The CDR3 is CASDIWDYPETQYF. The CDR3, as DNA: TGTGCCAGCGACATTTGGGACTACCCGGAGACCCAGTACTTC.

The J gene is TRBJ2-7, the V gene TRBV5-1; TRBD1 matches at 7 bases. Germline V gene sequence: CDR1 SGHRS, CDR2 YFSETQ. The CDR3 totals 16 residues. J was trimmed by 5 bases and V by 4 bases; bases with no gene match: 15. Here the CDR3 DNA reads TGCGCCAGCAGCCTAACTAGACAGGGATCATCGGACGAGCAGTACTTC. Encoded protein: CASSLTRQGSSDEQYF.

This clone was recorded only once. This chain uses TRBV5-1 with TRBJ2-3, with TRBD2 as a possible D gene (6 bases). The germline gives CDR1 SGHRS, CDR2 YFSETQ. With 0 bases removed from V and 2 bases from J, the gap between germline ends came to 13 bases. The CDR3 is 16 residues long. In DNA, the CDR3 is TGCGCCAGCAGCTTGGCCCTAGCGCAGGACACAGATACGCAGTATTTT. It encodes CASSLALAQDTDTQYF.

This clone was seen once. The CDR3 DNA sequence: TGTGCCAGCAGCCCCAATACAGGGGGCTATGGCTACACCTTC. Translating it yields CASSPNTGGYGYTF. This rearrangement joins TRBV3-1 (or the pseudogene TRBV3-2) to TRBJ1-2, with 8 bases aligning to TRBD1. The germline gives CDR1 LGHDT, CDR2 YNNKEL (reference sequence). Trimming removed 4 bases from V and 4 bases from J; junction bases left unmatched: 5. CDR3 length: 14 residues.

This rearrangement joins TRBV19 to TRBJ2-5, with 8 bases aligning to TRBD2. Looked up from germline, CDR1 is LNHDA and CDR2 is SQIVND (reference sequence). The CDR3 extends over 14 amino acids. V lost 5 bases to trimming and J lost 1 base; unmatched junction nucleotides: 3. In DNA, the CDR3 is TGTGCCAGTAGTCCCGGGGGGGTCCAAGAGACCCAGTACTTC. Translating gives CASSPGGVQETQYF.

The chain carries TRBV3-1 (or the pseudogene TRBV3-2) and TRBJ1-2; D not resolved. The V and J ends lost 1 base and 0 bases respectively, with 3 bases between them. Germline V lookup: CDR1 LGHDT, CDR2 YNNKEL (reference sequence). CDR3 length: 13 amino acids. The CDR3 loop reads CASSQGANYGYTF. In DNA, the CDR3 is TGTGCCAGCAGCCAAGGAGCTAACTATGGCTACACCTTC.

The chain is built from TRBV7-2 and TRBJ1-2, with TRBD1 identical over 8 bases. Per the germline V gene, CDR1 is SGHTA and CDR2 is FQGNSA. V gave up 1 base and J gave up 8 bases; unmatched junction bases: 9. The CDR3 covers 15 residues. The DNA for the CDR3 is TGTGCCAGCAGCTTAGTCGCAGGGGGCGCCGTGGGCTACACCTTC. Translation gives CASSLVAGGAVGYTF.

The chain carries TRBV6-5 and TRBJ1-1; a weak D match, TRBD1 (5 bases). The germline gives CDR1 MNHEY, CDR2 SVGAGI. The CDR3 covers 15 residues. Trimming cost V 2 bases and J 2 bases, with 12 bases left between them. This CDR3 reads CASSYSRAGNTEAFF. The CDR3 bases are TGTGCCAGCAGTTACAGCAGGGCGGGAAACACTGAAGCTTTCTTT.

This chain joins TRBV5-1 and TRBJ2-7; D might be TRBD2 (6 bases). Trimming took off 0 bases at V and 2 bases at J, with 12 bases between the two ends. CDR3 size: 15 residues. Germline values: CDR1 SGHRS, CDR2 YFSETQ. Here the CDR3 DNA reads TGCGCCAGCAGCTTGGACGCGGGAATGGCCTACGAGCAGTACTTC. Translation gives CASSLDAGMAYEQYF.

The J gene is TRBJ1-6, the V gene TRBV7-9; D ambiguous. The V and J ends lost 3 bases and 6 bases respectively, with 6 bases between them. Germline loops: CDR1 SEHNR, CDR2 FQNEAQ (reference sequence). The CDR3 contains 13 residues. The CDR3 sequence: CASSLRVNSPLHF. The CDR3 region has the DNA TGTGCCAGCAGCTTGAGGGTTAATTCACCCCTCCACTTT.

Only one count was recorded for this clone. The gene calls are TRBV19 and TRBJ1-4, with 10 bases fitting TRBD1. Per germline, CDR1 LNHDA and CDR2 SQIVND (reference sequence). CDR3 length: 15 residues. Germline trimming cut 5 bases from V and 7 bases from J; bases unmatched to any gene: 7. The CDR3 protein is CASSSRQGAPEKLFF. CDR3 in DNA: TGTGCCAGTAGTTCCCGACAGGGGGCTCCTGAAAAACTGTTTTTT.

This rearrangement joins TRBV19 to TRBJ2-7, with D possibly TRBD1 on 8 matching bases. Trimming removed 9 bases at V and 0 bases at J, with 15 bases between. This CDR3 is 14 amino acids long. Germline V gene data show CDR1 as LNHDA and CDR2 as SQIVND (reference sequence). CDR3 residues: CASTQGGSSYEQYF. The CDR3 DNA reads TGTGCCAGCACACAGGGGGGGAGCTCCTACGAGCAGTACTTC.

CDR3 protein: CASSVVAGKTEAFF. The CDR3 region has the DNA TGTGCCAGCAGCGTAGTGGCGGGGAAGACTGAAGCTTTCTTT. J is TRBJ1-1 and V is TRBV9; D gene uncertain. V was cut by 0 bases and J by 5 bases, with 11 bases left in between. The CDR3 has 14 residues. Germline values: CDR1 SGDLS, CDR2 YYNGEE.

V usage is TRBV18 and J usage is TRBJ2-7, with 7 bases matching TRBD1. CDR1 and CDR2 (germline): KGHSH, LQKENI. The J segment lost 3 bases and the V segment lost 2 bases, leaving 1 base of the junction unmatched. This CDR3 is 13 amino acids long. CDR3 in amino acids: CASSPNRGYEQYF. The CDR3 nucleotides read TGTGCCAGCTCACCAAACAGGGGCTACGAGCAGTACTTC. Variable domain in full (rest from reference TRBV18 and TRBJ2-7): NAGVMQNPRHLVRRRGQEARLRCSPMKGHSHVYWYRQLPEEGLKFMVYLQKENIIDESGMPKERFSAEFPKEGPSILRIQQVVRGDSAAYFCASSPNRGYEQYFGPGTRLTVT.

The chain recombines TRBV7-9 with TRBJ1-2, with a tentative D call TRBD1 (5 bases). V dropped 6 bases and J dropped 8 bases, with 16 bases sitting between them. The CDR3 spans 13 residues. Germline V gene lookup returns CDR1 SEHNR and CDR2 FQNEAQ (reference sequence). The CDR3 region has the DNA TGTGCCAGCAGTGCCCAGGGTTCAGACGGCTACACCTTC. This gives the protein CASSAQGSDGYTF.

The genes are TRBV2 and TRBJ2-7, with D possibly being TRBD1 (6 bases). Trimming stripped 4 bases from V and 4 bases from J, with 20 bases between. Looked up from germline, CDR1 is SNHLY and CDR2 is FYNNEI. This CDR3 region has 16 residues. The chain's CDR3 is CASSGGPRTAIYEQYF. The CDR3 region has the DNA TGTGCCAGCAGTGGGGGCCCGAGGACAGCCATTTACGAGCAGTACTTC.

In this sample, this clone turned up once. The chain uses TRBV19 and TRBJ1-1; 7 bases are shared with TRBD1. CDR1 and CDR2 (germline): LNHDA, SQIVND (reference sequence). CDR3 length: 14 amino acids. J gave up 0 bases and V 8 bases, and 6 bases lay outside the gene matches. The CDR3 reads CASFTGTVNTEAFF. The CDR3 DNA sequence: TGTGCCAGTTTTACCGGGACAGTGAACACTGAAGCTTTCTTT.

This clone occurred a few times. The chain recombines TRBV3-1 (or the pseudogene TRBV3-2) with TRBJ2-7; 10 positions match TRBD2. This CDR3 region has 18 residues. The ends lost 0 bases at V and 1 base at J; junction bases unmatched: 9. Germline CDR1 LGHDT, CDR2 YNNKEL (reference sequence). The CDR3 region has the DNA TGTGCCAGCAGCCAAGATAGGGCTAGCGGGAGCCGATCCTACGAGCAGTACTTC. Translating gives CASSQDRASGSRSYEQYF.

The gene calls are TRBV19 and TRBJ2-7; maybe TRBD2 (5 bases). This CDR3 has 14 residues. The V gene lost 5 bases and the J gene lost 2 bases, with 13 bases spanning the gap. Germline V gives CDR1 LNHDA, CDR2 SQIVND (reference sequence). CDR3 residues: CASSVGLPPYEQYF. In nucleotides, the CDR3 is TGTGCCAGTAGTGTCGGACTCCCTCCCTACGAGCAGTACTTC. The full variable domain, rest sourced from reference TRBV19 and TRBJ2-7, is DGGITQSPKYLFRKEGQNVTLSCEQNLNHDAMYWYRQDPGQGLRLIYYSQIVNDFQKGDIAEGYSVSREKKESFPLTVTSAQKNPTAFYLCASSVGLPPYEQYFGPGTRLTVT.

The chain employs TRBV30 and TRBJ1-4; D not certain. The CDR3 spans 13 residues. Germline CDR1 GTSNPN, CDR2 SVGIG (reference sequence). The V gene lost 1 base and the J gene lost 5 bases, with 8 bases spanning the gap. The CDR3: CAWSEAGNEKLFF. CDR3 DNA sequence: TGTGCCTGGAGTGAGGCCGGGAATGAAAAACTGTTTTTT.

This sequence joins TRBV7-6 and TRBJ2-2, with a weak D call TRBD1 (6 bases). The germline V and J ends were trimmed by 1 base and 6 bases, with 21 bases remaining between them. CDR3 length: 18 residues. Germline assignment: CDR1 SGHVS and CDR2 FNYEAQ. The CDR3 is CASSLGLPQGVMAGELFF. The CDR3 nucleotides read TGTGCCAGCAGCTTAGGGCTACCACAGGGTGTGATGGCCGGGGAGCTGTTTTTT.

V gene TRBV5-1 combines with J gene TRBJ1-6, with 7 bases identical to TRBD1. The CDR3 totals 15 residues. Trimming cost V 4 bases and J 7 bases; bases outside gene matches: 8. Germline values: CDR1 SGHRS, CDR2 YFSETQ. CDR3 sequence: CASSISTGTNSPLHF. In DNA, the CDR3 is TGCGCCAGCAGCATTTCGACAGGGACCAATTCACCCCTCCACTTT.

This clone was counted a single time. This chain joins TRBV28 and TRBJ1-3; D is uncertain. With 2 bases removed from V and 0 bases from J, the gap between germline ends came to 20 bases. This CDR3 is 19 amino acids long. CDR1 and CDR2 (germline): MDHEN, SYDVKM. The CDR3 DNA is TGTGCCAGCAGTTTAGCGCCCTCCGTAGGACTGCACTCTGGAAACACCATATATTTT. It translates to CASSLAPSVGLHSGNTIYF.

The chain uses TRBV7-8 and TRBJ1-4; 7 nucleotides match TRBD1. The CDR3 contains 15 residues. CDR1 SGHVS and CDR2 FQNEAQ come from the germline V gene. Germline trimming cut 0 bases from V and 8 bases from J; bases unmatched to any gene: 6. The CDR3 spells CASSLALGTVEKLFF. The CDR3 region has the DNA TGTGCCAGCAGCTTAGCGCTCGGGACAGTGGAAAAACTGTTTTTT. Full variable domain (remainder filled in from reference TRBV7-8 and TRBJ1-4): GAGVSQSPRYKVAKRGQDVALRCDPISGHVSLFWYQQALGQGPEFLTYFQNEAQLDKSGLPSDRFFAERPEGSVSTLKIQRTQQEDSAVYLCASSLALGTVEKLFFGSGTQLSVL.

The chain combines TRBV5-5 with TRBJ1-2; D might be TRBD1 (6 bases). The CDR3 loop spans 13 amino acids. Germline-derived CDR1 and CDR2 are SGHKS and YYEKEE (reference sequence). Trimming shortened V by 7 bases and J by 7 bases, and 17 bases separated the two germline ends. In nucleotides, the CDR3 is TGTGCCAGCCATCGGGAACAGGGTTCTGGCTACACCTTC. Translated: CASHREQGSGYTF.

This clone was counted a single time. The chain carries TRBV19 and TRBJ2-4, with a possible D match to TRBD1 (6 bases). CDR1 and CDR2 (germline): LNHDA, SQIVND (reference sequence). V was pared by 6 bases and J by 0 bases, with 9 bases between. The CDR3 runs 14 residues. The CDR3 region is CASRDSIAKNIQYF. The CDR3, as DNA: TGTGCCAGTAGGGACAGCATAGCCAAAAACATTCAGTACTTC.